This TCR beta chain was found in a study of blood T cell repertoires in COVID-19. Study overall: Samples of COVID-19 (acute and convalescent) were obtained from the United States, Italy and Spain.

CDR1 LGHNA and CDR2 YNFKEQ come from the germline V gene. V was cut by 0 bases and J by 1 base, with 7 bases left in between. This CDR3 is built from 16 residues. Per the authors' pipeline: Reference gene primer amplification gave nucleated cell count estimates. Here immunoSEQ multiplex PCR was the method, and the copy in TCRdb shows in-frame clones only, minus some. The D gene and trimming were derived from the DNA, and the V and J assignments and clone size from that table. The sample holds 450,000 or so clones, around 91% seen once. The table lists this clone with a few counts. The V and J genes are TRBV4-2 and TRBJ2-6, with D perhaps matching TRBD1 (6 bases). The source material was peripheral blood. This TCR was recovered from a woman in her thirties or forties with COVID-19, enrolled during active disease. In nucleotides, the CDR3 is TGTGCCAGCAGCCAAGATGGGACATCTGGGGCCAACGTCCTGACTTTC. Amino acids: CASSQDGTSGANVLTF.